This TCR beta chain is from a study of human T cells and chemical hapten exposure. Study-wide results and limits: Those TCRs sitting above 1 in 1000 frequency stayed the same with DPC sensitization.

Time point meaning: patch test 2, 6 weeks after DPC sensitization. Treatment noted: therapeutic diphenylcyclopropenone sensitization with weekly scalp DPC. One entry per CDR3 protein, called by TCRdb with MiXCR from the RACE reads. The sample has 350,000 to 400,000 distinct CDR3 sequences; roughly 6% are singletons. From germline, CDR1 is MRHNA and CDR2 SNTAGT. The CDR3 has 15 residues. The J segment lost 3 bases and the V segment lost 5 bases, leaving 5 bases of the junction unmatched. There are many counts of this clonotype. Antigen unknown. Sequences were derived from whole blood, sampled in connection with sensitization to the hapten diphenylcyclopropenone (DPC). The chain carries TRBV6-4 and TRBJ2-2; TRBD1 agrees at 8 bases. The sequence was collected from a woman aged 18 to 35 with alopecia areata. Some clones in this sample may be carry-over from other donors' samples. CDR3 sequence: CASSRDRGDTGELFF. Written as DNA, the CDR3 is TGTGCCAGCAGTCGAGACAGGGGCGACACCGGGGAGCTGTTTTTT.